This TCR beta chain was captured in a study of early T cells in non-severe SARS-CoV-2 infection (dated by TCRdb to about 2021). With respect to the entire study: Because TCR sequencing was done on bulk RNA from unsorted whole blood, the alpha and beta chains could not be paired. General study outcomes and caveats: VDJdb matching was skewed toward anti-spike CD8 responses and likely underestimated virus-specific expansions by missing private and CD4 specificities.

The study was a case-control design nested within a healthcare worker cohort in London, UK, with weekly nasopharyngeal swab PCR tests and blood sampling. Between 23 and 31 March 2020, the week of the UK lockdown, healthcare workers were enrolled and then followed up weekly for as long as 16 weeks. Preparation of the library involved 5' RACE. The data were produced on a NextSeq 500. To correct for sequencing error and PCR bias, the TCR library protocol tagged individual cDNA molecules with unique molecular identifiers. TCR alpha and beta chains were both sequenced, and the abundances of alpha and beta sequences in each sample were closely correlated with each other. Per the original workflow: Decombinator V4 was used to perform V gene, J gene and CDR3 annotation of TCR sequences. TCRs were defined as expanded if a significant change between any two time points was detected under a Poisson model with p below 0.0001. TCR abundances were normalised to the total number of TCRs sequenced in each sample and reported as counts per million. TRAV1-2 paired with TRAJ12, TRAJ20 or TRAJ33 defined MAIT TCRs, while TRAV10 paired with TRAJ18 defined iNKT TCRs. VDJdb, accessed 1 November 2021, was searched for CMV, EBV and SARS-CoV-2 annotated TCRs, excluding TCRs annotated for multiple antigens. TCRdb redid the processing of the public reads, applying fastp at Q25 and MiXCR, and retained in-frame beta chains. Records with the same CDR3 protein are collapsed into one entry carrying the most frequent genes and DNA. TCRdb, not the original authors, processed these V and J calls. For this sample the table gives fewer than 65,000 distinct CDR3 sequences, of which over 7% were detected only once. Around 20% of the sample rests with the top ten.

CDR1 and CDR2 are drawn from the germline V gene: SGHAT, FQNNGV. From the cysteine through the phenylalanine, the CDR3 covers 15 amino acids. Only the CDR3 DNA is retained, 45 bases long and in frame from the first base. Germline trimming: 5 bases from V, 6 bases from J; junction bases outside gene matches: 9. Comment on this clonotype: Its cognate antigen has yet to be identified. The record has no base qualities; no much larger clone is one base away.

The sequence derives from an adult who was a healthcare worker with PCR-confirmed SARS-CoV-2 infection or an uninfected control (not recorded which). Sequencing used whole blood. In this chain, TRBV11-2 is recombined with TRBJ1-4; 7 central nucleotides agree with TRBD1. CDR3 loop: CASSPLGGVDEKLFF. The nucleotide sequence is TGTGCCAGCAGCCCCTTAGGGGGCGTGGATGAAAAACTGTTTTTT.